This TCR beta chain stems from a study of human thymus T cells. Study-level points and caveats: Among thymic and blood repertoires, usage of V and J genes appeared biased. Unrelated individuals reportedly shared highly overlapping thymic TCR repertoires.

Thymus was obtained from resections taken during corrective heart surgery. Congenital heart defects were the reason for the corrective surgery that the donors, healthy Finnish infants, were having. There are 17 residues in the CDR3. Germline V gene lookup returns CDR1 MDHEN and CDR2 SYDVKM. V gave up 3 bases and J gave up 3 bases, with 18 bases separating them. Repertoires were generated with immunoSEQ multiplex PCR, while TCRdb's copy carries only in-frame clones and drops some. Altogether some 78,000 clones are present, 95% to 98% being singletons, with the ten largest covering roughly 0.028%. About this clone: Its antigen is not known.

This receptor was obtained from a boy under three years old with a congenital heart defect but otherwise immunologically healthy. Sequenced material: thymus tissue. This rearrangement joins TRBV28 to TRBJ1-5, with D perhaps TRBD1 (6 bases). The CDR3 protein is CASSFFKDSFYNQPQHF. For the CDR3, the DNA is TGTGCCAGCAGTTTCTTTAAGGACAGTTTTTACAATCAGCCCCAGCATTTT.